This T cell receptor beta chain was retrieved from a study of regulatory T cells in long-lasting Graves disease. On this clonotype: Its antigen is not identified.

Assembly of TCR beta libraries relied on iRepertoire HTBI primers together with Arm-PCR of CDR3 regions. Via MiXCR, TCRdb re-called the multiplex PCR reads, giving one row per CDR3 protein. The table shows 350,000 to 400,000 distinct CDR3 sequences, with roughly 17% occurring only once. There are 15 residues in the CDR3. Trimming pared 0 bases from V and 3 bases from J, leaving 11 bases between. Germline CDR1 SGHRS, CDR2 YFSETQ. Study conclusions and caveats: Persistent patients had more shared public clonotypes (fewer than 3,000) than new patients (about 1,000). Persistent disease showed a preference for TRBV28, TRBJ1-2 and TRBJ2-5.

Time point: newly diagnosed GD, antithyroid drugs for less than 3 months. From PBMCs, RNA was extracted and then used to make the TCR library. These data also featured in a second study, about T cells in Graves' hyperthyroidism and ophthalmopathy.

V is TRBV5-1 and J is TRBJ2-3; unclear D gene. The clonotype comes from a woman aged 18-29 years with Graves disease. Here the sequenced sample was peripheral blood mononuclear cells (PBMCs), taken at new diagnosis, from a patient treated with antithyroid drugs. CDR3 loop: CASSLASARTDTQYF. The CDR3 DNA is TGCGCCAGCAGCTTGGCAAGCGCGAGGACAGATACGCAGTATTTT.